This section outlines one TCR beta chain sequence together with its context. This sample was included in a study of cytomegalovirus exposure and HLA in healthy donors. The study ran its PCR with 60 Vbeta and 13 Jbeta primers. This table comes from immunoSEQ multiplex PCR, and its TCRdb copy is limited to in-frame clones, with some not included. The sample holds approximately 80,000 clones. Between the trimmed V and J ends, which lost 0 bases and 0 bases, there was a span of 15 bases. The germline gives CDR1 LGHNA, CDR2 YNFKEQ. There are 17 residues in the CDR3. This sequence joins TRBV4-2 and TRBJ2-7; D is undetermined. The sample was PBMCs. The origin of this receptor is a woman aged 25-40 years in good health and CMV-seronegative. This chain's CDR3 is CASSQDPPGLSSYEQYF. CDR3 sequence (DNA): TGTGCCAGCAGCCAAGACCCCCCAGGTTTGAGCTCCTACGAGCAGTACTTC.